This TCR beta chain was obtained from a study of blood T cell repertoires in COVID-19. As for the study in general: The origin of the acute and convalescent COVID-19 samples was the United States, Italy and Spain. In each case, the material was cDNA or gDNA derived from T cells, B-cell-depleted T cells, or PBMCs.

V was cut by 2 bases and J by 9 bases, with 8 bases left in between. The CDR3 runs to 13 residues. From germline, CDR1 is MNHNS and CDR2 SASEGT. Sequencing used immunoSEQ multiplex PCR; TCRdb keeps in-frame clones, though not all of them. The table shows 250,000 to 300,000 clones, with approximately 85% occurring only once. Sequencing was performed on peripheral blood. This chain connects TRBV6-1 to TRBJ1-6; no reliable D call. This TCR came from a woman in her sixties or seventies with acute or convalescent COVID-19. CDR3 residues: CASSELGGSPLHF. As DNA, the CDR3 is TGTGCCAGCAGTGAACTTGGAGGTTCACCCCTCCACTTT.